The source of this T cell receptor beta chain is a study of low-dose radiotherapy and immunotherapy resistance in tumors. Whole-study context: Patients' oral aspirin dose was 300 mg daily across four cycles from cycle 1 day 1.

This clonotype was picked up a small number of times. cDNA synthesis used a TRAV/TRBV-specific primer set for both chains. It was with a constant-region primer and a V-primer adapter that TCRs were amplified over approximately 18 PCR cycles. In TCRdb, the reads were re-called with MiXCR into one record per CDR3 protein. The repertoire holds around 83,000 distinct CDR3 sequences, with around 18% as singletons. Time point here: before trial treatment. J gave up 14 bases and V 5 bases, and 15 bases lay outside the gene matches. CDR3 length equals 14 residues. The sequences come from PBMCs, collected before treatment. This TCR was recovered from a male donor with prostate cancer. V usage is TRBV12-3 or TRBV12-4 and J usage is TRBJ2-1; TRBD1 matches at 7 bases. The CDR3 sequence: CASSLKTGTDIKFF. Written as DNA, the CDR3 is TGTGCCAGCAGTCTGAAAACCGGGACAGATATTAAGTTCTTC.